The rows below give T cell receptor beta chains drawn from one sample of a study of cytomegalovirus exposure and HLA in healthy donors. Measured with immunoSEQ multiplex PCR; TCRdb has only the in-frame clones, and not every one. The data hold 80,000 to 100,000 clones, with around 85% observed a single time. The sequencing sample was made of PBMCs. These receptors originate from a woman aged 30 to 39 in good health and CMV-seronegative. The conserved cysteine and the conserved F or W are not part of the CDR3 here. The order of the fields is V gene, J gene, CDR3 protein.

TRBV9	TRBJ2-6	ASSGGTGVHSGANVLT
TRBV2	TRBJ1-3	ASTFLNSGNTIY
TRBV9	TRBJ1-3	ASSPRTGGSNTIY
TRBV6-1	TRBJ1-4	ASKEVATNEKLF
TRBV10-2	TRBJ1-4	ASRGGQGNEKLF
TRBV5-6	TRBJ2-5	ASSQPWRQETQY
TRBV9	TRBJ2-3	ASSVAGGPDTQY
TRBV13	TRBJ1-1	ASSLRPGNTEAF
TRBV25-1	TRBJ1-2	ASSGQPYGYT
TRBV9	TRBJ1-5	ASSASTGANQPQH
TRBV13	TRBJ2-7	ASSLVSGGREQY
TRBV28	TRBJ2-7	ASSQGAYEQY
TRBV13	TRBJ1-2	ASSPRTLGRWGYT
TRBV15	TRBJ2-1	ATSRDKGGRSNEQF
TRBV29-1	TRBJ1-1	SAKGGARNTEAF
TRBV28	TRBJ2-7	ASSFIPGRRQDRDYEQY
TRBV5-1	TRBJ1-1	ASSATAGNTEAF
TRBV5-1	TRBJ2-7	ASTPGQGTDRQY
TRBV6-4	TRBJ1-2	ASSEGEAYGYT
TRBV2	TRBJ1-4	ASRVGSEKLF
TRBV6-5	TRBJ2-1	ASSYSISGRYNEQF
TRBV7-3	TRBJ2-1	ASSLTGQGDEQF
TRBV5-6	TRBJ2-2	ASSLVTSRQGGTGELF
TRBV7-9	TRBJ1-4	ASSLAGGVKKLF
TRBV28	TRBJ1-5	ASRTGFGNQPQH
TRBV5-8	TRBJ2-5	ASSYRGGQETQY
TRBV7-9	TRBJ1-2	ASGPRAPSAGYT
TRBV5-1	TRBJ1-4	ASRETGLLNEKLF
TRBV7-2	TRBJ1-5	ASSLARGQPQH
TRBV10-3	TRBJ2-5	AISDHSGGSGNTETQY
TRBV27	TRBJ1-3	ASSSDRRSGNTIY
TRBV6-5	TRBJ2-1	ASSYTRTGEPNEQF
TRBV27	TRBJ2-3	ASGRGTSVDTQY
TRBV28	TRBJ1-2	ASSSFNRQGAGYT
TRBV2	TRBJ2-7	ASLTGTNSYEQY
TRBV5-1	TRBJ2-1	ASSLGDGAYNEQF
TRBV23-1	TRBJ1-5	ASSQWVGHSIHQPQH
TRBV5-1	TRBJ2-5	ASSLDSEETQY
TRBV27	TRBJ2-1	ASSWGQGVRNEQF
TRBV27	TRBJ2-7	ASSLTASPGGAVEQY
TRBV6-1	TRBJ1-5	ASSVVTGEGNQPQH